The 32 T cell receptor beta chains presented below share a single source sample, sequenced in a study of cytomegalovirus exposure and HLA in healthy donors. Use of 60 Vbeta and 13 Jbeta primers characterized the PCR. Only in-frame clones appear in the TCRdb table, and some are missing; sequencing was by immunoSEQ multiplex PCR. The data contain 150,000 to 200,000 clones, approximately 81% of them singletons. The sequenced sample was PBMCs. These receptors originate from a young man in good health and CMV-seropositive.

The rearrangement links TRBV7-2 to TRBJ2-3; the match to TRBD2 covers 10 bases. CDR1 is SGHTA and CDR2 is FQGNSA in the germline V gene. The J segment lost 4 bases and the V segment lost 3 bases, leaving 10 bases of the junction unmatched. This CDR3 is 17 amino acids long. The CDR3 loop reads CASSLYSLAGTPDTQYF. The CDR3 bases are TGTGCCAGCAGCTTGTATTCACTAGCGGGGACGCCAGATACGCAGTATTTT.

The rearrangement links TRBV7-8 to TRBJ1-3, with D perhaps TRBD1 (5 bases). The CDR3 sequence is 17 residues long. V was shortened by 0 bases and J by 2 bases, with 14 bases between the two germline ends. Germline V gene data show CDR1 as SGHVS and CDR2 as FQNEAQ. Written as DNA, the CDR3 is TGTGCCAGCAGCTTAGCGGCGCGGGGGGATACTGGAAACACCATATATTTT. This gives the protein CASSLAARGDTGNTIYF.

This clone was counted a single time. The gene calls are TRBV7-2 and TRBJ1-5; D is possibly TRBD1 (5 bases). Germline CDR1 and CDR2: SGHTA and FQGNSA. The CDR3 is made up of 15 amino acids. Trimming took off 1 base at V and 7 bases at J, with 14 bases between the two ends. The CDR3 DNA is TGTGCCAGCAGCTTAGTAGGGGCGGAGGGGCAGCCCCAGCATTTT. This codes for CASSLVGAEGQPQHF. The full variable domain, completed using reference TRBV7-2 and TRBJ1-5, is GAGVSQSPSNKVTEKGKDVELRCDPISGHTALYWYRQSLGQGLEFLIYFQGNSAPDKSGLPSDRFSAERTGGSVSTLTIQRTQQEDSAVYLCASSLVGAEGQPQHFGDGTRLSIL.

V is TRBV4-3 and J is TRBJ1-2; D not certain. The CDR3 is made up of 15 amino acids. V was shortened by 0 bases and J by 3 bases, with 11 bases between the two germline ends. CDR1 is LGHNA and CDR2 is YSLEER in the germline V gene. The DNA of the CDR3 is TGCGCCAGCAGCCAAGATGCCCGGGATCACTATGGCTACACCTTC. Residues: CASSQDARDHYGYTF.

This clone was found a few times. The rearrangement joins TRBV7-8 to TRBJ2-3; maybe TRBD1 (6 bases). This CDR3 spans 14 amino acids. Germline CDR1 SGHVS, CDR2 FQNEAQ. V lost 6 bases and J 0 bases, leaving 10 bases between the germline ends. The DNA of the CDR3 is TGTGCCAGCAGGGGGGACATAAGCACAGATACGCAGTATTTT. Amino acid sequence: CASRGDISTDTQYF.

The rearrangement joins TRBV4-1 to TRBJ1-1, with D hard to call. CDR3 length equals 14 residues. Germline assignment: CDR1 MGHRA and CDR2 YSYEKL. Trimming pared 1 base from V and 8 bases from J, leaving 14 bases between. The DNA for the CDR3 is TGCGCCAGCAGCCAAGGTGACTTCATGGCAGAAGCTTTCTTT. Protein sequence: CASSQGDFMAEAFF.

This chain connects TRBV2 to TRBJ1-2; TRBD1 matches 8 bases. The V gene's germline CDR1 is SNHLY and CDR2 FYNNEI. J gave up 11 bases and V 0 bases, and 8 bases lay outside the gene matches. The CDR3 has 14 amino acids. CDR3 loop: CASSEAAIGQGYTF. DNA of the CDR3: TGTGCCAGCAGTGAAGCCGCGATAGGACAGGGTTACACCTTC.

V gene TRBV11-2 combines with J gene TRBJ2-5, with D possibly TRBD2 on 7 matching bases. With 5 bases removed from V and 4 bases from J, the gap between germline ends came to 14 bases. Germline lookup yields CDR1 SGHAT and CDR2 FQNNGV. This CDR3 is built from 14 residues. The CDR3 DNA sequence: TGTGCCAGCAGCCCGATTAGGGGGGGAGAGACCCAGTACTTC. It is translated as CASSPIRGGETQYF. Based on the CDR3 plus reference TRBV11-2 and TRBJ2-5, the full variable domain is EAGVAQSPRYKIIEKRQSVAFWCNPISGHATLYWYQQILGQGPKLLIQFQNNGVVDDSQLPKDRFSAERLKGVDSTLKIQPAKLEDSAVYLCASSPIRGGETQYFGPGTRLLVL.

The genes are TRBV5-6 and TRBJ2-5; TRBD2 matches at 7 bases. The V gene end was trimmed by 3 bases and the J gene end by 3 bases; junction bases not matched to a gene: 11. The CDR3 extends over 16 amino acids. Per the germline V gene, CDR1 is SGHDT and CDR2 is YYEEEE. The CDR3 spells CASSSLTLGGKETQYF. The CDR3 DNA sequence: TGTGCCAGCAGCTCCCTAACCCTGGGGGGGAAAGAGACCCAGTACTTC. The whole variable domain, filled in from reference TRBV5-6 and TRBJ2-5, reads DAGVTQSPTHLIKTRGQQVTLRCSPKSGHDTVSWYQQALGQGPQFIFQYYEEEERQRGNFPDRFSGHQFPNYSSELNVNALLLGDSALYLCASSSLTLGGKETQYFGPGTRLLVL.

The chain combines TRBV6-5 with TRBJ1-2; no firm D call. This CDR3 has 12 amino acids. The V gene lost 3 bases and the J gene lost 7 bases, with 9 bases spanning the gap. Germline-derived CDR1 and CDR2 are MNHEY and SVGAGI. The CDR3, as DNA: TGTGCCAGCAGTTATATTTCGGGTGGCTACACCTTC. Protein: CASSYISGGYTF.

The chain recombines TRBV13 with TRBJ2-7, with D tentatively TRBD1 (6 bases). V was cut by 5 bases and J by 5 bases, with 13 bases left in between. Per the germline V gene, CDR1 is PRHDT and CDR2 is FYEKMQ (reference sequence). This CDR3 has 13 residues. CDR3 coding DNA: TGTGCCAGCAGCGTACAGGGCACGGACGAGCAGTACTTC. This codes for CASSVQGTDEQYF.

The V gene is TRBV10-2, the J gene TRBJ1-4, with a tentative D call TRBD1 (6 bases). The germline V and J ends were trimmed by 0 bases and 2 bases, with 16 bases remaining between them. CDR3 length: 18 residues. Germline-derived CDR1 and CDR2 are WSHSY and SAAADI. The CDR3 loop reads CASSESEDSPGTNEKLFF. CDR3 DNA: TGCGCCAGCAGTGAGTCTGAGGACAGCCCCGGGACTAATGAAAAACTGTTTTTT.

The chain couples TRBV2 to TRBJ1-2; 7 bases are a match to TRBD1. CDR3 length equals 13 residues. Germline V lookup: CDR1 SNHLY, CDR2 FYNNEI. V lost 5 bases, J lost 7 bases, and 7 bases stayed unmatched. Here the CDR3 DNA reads TGTGCCAGCAGTTCCATGAGGGGGCTTGGCTACACCTTC. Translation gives CASSSMRGLGYTF.

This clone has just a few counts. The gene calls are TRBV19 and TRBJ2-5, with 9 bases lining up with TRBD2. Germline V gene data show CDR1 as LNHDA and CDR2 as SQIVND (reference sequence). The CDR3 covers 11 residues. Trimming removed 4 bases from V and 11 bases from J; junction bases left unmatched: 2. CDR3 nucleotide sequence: TGTGCCAGTAGTACTAGCGGGGCACAGTACTTC. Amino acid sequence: CASSTSGAQYF.

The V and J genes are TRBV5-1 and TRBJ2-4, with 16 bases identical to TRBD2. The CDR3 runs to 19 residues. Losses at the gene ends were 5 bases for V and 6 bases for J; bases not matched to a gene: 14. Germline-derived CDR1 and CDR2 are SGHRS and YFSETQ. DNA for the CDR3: TGCGCCAGCAGTCCAGGGACTAGCGGGGGGGCGGGGAGTGGAAACATTCAGTACTTC. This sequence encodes CASSPGTSGGAGSGNIQYF. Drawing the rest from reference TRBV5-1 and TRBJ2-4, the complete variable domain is KAGVTQTPRYLIKTRGQQVTLSCSPISGHRSVSWYQQTPGQGLQFLFEYFSETQRNKGNFPGRFSGRQFSNSRSEMNVSTLELGDSALYLCASSPGTSGGAGSGNIQYFGAGTRLSVL.

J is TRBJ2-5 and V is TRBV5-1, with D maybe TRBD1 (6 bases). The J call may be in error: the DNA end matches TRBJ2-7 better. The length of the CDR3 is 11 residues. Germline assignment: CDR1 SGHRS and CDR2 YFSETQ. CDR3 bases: TGCGCCAGCGCAGGGGAGTACGAGCAGTACTTC. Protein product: CASAGEYEQYF.

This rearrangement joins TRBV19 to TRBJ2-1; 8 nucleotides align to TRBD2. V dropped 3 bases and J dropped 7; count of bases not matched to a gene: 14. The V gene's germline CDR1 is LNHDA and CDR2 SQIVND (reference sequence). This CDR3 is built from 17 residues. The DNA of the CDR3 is TGTGCCAGTAGTATGGTACATCTAGCGGGCCGACCTAATGAGCAGTTCTTC. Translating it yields CASSMVHLAGRPNEQFF.

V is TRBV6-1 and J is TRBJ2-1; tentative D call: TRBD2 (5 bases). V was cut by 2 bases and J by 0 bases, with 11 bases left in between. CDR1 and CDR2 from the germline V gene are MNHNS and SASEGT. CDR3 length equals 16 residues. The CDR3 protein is CASSENPGSSYNEQFF. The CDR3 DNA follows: TGTGCCAGCAGTGAAAATCCGGGAAGCTCCTACAATGAGCAGTTCTTC.

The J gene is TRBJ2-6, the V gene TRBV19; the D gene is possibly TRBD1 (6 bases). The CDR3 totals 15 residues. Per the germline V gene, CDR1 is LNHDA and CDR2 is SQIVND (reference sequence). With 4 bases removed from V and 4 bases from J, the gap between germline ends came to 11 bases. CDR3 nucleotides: TGTGCCAGTAGTACCTCAGGGGCCGGGGCCAACGTCCTGACTTTC. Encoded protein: CASSTSGAGANVLTF. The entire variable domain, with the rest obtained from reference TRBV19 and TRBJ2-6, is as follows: DGGITQSPKYLFRKEGQNVTLSCEQNLNHDAMYWYRQDPGQGLRLIYYSQIVNDFQKGDIAEGYSVSREKKESFPLTVTSAQKNPTAFYLCASSTSGAGANVLTFGAGSRLTVL.

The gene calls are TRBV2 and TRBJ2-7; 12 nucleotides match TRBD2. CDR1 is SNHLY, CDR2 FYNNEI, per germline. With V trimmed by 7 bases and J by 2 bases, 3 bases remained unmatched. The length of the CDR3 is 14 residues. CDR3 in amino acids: CASNLAGGPYEQYF. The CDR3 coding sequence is TGTGCCAGCAATCTAGCGGGGGGGCCCTACGAGCAGTACTTC.

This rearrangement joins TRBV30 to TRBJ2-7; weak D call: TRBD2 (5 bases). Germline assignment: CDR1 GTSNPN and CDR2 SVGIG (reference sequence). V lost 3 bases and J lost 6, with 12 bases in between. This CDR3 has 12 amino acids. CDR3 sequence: CAWSFGVSEQYF. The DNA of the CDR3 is TGTGCCTGGAGCTTCGGGGTGAGCGAGCAGTACTTC.

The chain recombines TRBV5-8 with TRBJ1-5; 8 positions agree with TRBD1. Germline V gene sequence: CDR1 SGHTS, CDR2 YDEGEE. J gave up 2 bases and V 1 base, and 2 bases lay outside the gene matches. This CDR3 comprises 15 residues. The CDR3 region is CASSLLGQGNQPQHF. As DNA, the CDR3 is TGTGCCAGCAGCTTGTTGGGACAGGGCAATCAGCCCCAGCATTTT.

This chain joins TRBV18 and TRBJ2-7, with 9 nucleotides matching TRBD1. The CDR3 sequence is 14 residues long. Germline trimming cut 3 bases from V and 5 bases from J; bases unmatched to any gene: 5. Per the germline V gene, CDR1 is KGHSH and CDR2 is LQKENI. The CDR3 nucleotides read TGTGCCAGCTCACCGTCCACAGGGGGCGACGAGCAGTACTTC. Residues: CASSPSTGGDEQYF.

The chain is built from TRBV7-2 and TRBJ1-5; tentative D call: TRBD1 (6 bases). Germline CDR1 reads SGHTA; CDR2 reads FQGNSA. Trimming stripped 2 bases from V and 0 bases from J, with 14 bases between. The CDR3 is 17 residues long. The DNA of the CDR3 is TGTGCCAGCAGCTTAAAGGGGACATTAGATAGCAATCAGCCCCAGCATTTT. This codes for CASSLKGTLDSNQPQHF. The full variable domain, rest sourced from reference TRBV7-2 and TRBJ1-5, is GAGVSQSPSNKVTEKGKDVELRCDPISGHTALYWYRQSLGQGLEFLIYFQGNSAPDKSGLPSDRFSAERTGGSVSTLTIQRTQQEDSAVYLCASSLKGTLDSNQPQHFGDGTRLSIL.

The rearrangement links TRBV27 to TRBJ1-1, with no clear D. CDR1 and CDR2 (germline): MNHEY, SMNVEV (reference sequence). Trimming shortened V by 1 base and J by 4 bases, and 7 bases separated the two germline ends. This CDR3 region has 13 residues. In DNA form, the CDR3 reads TGTGCCAGCAGTTTATTTGAGGGCACTGAAGCTTTCTTT. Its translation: CASSLFEGTEAFF.

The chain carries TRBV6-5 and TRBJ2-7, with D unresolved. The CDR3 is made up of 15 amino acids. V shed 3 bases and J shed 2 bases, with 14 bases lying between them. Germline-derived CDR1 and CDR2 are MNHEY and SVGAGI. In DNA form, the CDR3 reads TGTGCCAGCAGTTATGGGCCCGGCAGCACCTACGAGCAGTACTTC. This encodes CASSYGPGSTYEQYF.

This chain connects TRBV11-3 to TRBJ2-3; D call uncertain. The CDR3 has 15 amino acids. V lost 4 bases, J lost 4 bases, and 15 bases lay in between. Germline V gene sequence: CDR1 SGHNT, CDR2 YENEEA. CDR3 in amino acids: CASSSTPLGPDTQYF. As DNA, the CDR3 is TGTGCCAGCAGCTCTACCCCTCTTGGGCCAGATACGCAGTATTTT.

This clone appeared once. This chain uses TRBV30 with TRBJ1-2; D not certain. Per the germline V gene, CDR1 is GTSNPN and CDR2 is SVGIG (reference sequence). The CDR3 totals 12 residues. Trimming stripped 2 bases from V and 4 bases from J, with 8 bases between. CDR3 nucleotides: TGTGCCTGGAGTATTAGTACCTATGGCTACACCTTC. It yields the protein CAWSISTYGYTF. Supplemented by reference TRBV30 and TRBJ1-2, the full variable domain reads SQTIHQWPATLVQPVGSPLSLECTVEGTSNPNLYWYRQAAGRGLQLLFYSVGIGQISSEVPQNLSASRPQDRQFILSSKKLLLSDSGFYLCAWSISTYGYTFGSGTRLTVV.

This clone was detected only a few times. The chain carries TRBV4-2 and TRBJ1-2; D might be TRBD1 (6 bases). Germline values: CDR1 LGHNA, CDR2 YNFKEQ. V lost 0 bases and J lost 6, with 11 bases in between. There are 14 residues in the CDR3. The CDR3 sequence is CASSQDPGADGYTF. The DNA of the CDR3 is TGTGCCAGCAGCCAAGACCCAGGGGCGGATGGCTACACCTTC.

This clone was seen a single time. The CDR3: CASSVGSGWNTGELFF. As DNA, the CDR3 is TGTGCCAGCAGCGTAGGTTCAGGATGGAACACCGGGGAGCTGTTTTTT. The genes are TRBV9 and TRBJ2-2; no reliable D call. In germline, CDR1 is SGDLS, CDR2 YYNGEE. V was shortened by 0 bases and J by 1 base, with 10 bases between the two germline ends. The CDR3 runs 16 residues.

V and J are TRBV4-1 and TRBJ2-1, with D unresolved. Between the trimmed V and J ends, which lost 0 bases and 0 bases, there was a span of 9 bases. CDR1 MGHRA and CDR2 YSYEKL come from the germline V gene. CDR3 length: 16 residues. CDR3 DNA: TGCGCCAGCAGCCAAGATGTCTACAGCTCCTACAATGAGCAGTTCTTC. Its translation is CASSQDVYSSYNEQFF.

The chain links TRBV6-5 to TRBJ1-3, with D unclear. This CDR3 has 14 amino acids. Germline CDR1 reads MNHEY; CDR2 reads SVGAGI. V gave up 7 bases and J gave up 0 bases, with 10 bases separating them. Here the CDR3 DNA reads TGTGCCAGCAATAGTCTGAACTCTGGAAACACCATATATTTT. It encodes CASNSLNSGNTIYF.